A single sample gave rise to the 12 T cell receptor beta chains below, sequenced in a study of OX40 agonist ivuxolimab in advanced cancers. TCRdb's table, derived via immunoSEQ multiplex PCR, lists solely in-frame clones and lacks some. The sample comprises about 160,000 clones, roughly 94% of which are singletons, and about 0.3% rests with the top ten. Material: CD4+ or CD8+ T cells sorted from blood, obtained in a trial of the OX40 agonist ivuxolimab. The receptors stem from an adult with an advanced solid tumor such as melanoma, head and neck, liver or kidney cancer.

The chain employs TRBV28 and TRBJ2-3, with 8 nucleotides matching TRBD2. Trimming took 3 bases from V and 4 from J; bases not matched to a gene: 24. CDR1 MDHEN and CDR2 SYDVKM come from the germline V gene. The CDR3 totals 21 residues. The CDR3 nucleotides read TGTGCCAGCAGTTTGCGGCGGGGGTTATCAAGACGAGCGGGAGTTCCAGATACGCAGTATTTT. Translating gives CASSLRRGLSRRAGVPDTQYF.

The chain has TRBV18 and TRBJ2-2, with 8 positions matching TRBD1. The CDR3 covers 18 residues. After removal of 0 bases from V and 0 bases from J, the junction contained 6 bases not matched to a gene. Germline CDR1 reads KGHSH; CDR2 reads LQKENI. The CDR3 protein is CASSPPSGGRANTGELFF. CDR3 nucleotide sequence: TGTGCCAGCTCACCACCGTCAGGGGGCAGAGCGAACACCGGGGAGCTGTTTTTT.

V usage is TRBV7-9 and J usage is TRBJ1-5; D is undetermined. The CDR3 consists of 13 residues. Trimming removed 1 base from V and 6 bases from J, with 7 bases in between. Germline CDR1 SEHNR, CDR2 FQNEAQ (reference sequence). The CDR3 region is CASSLEGAQPQHF. Written as DNA, the CDR3 is TGTGCCAGCAGCTTAGAAGGAGCTCAGCCCCAGCATTTT.

J is TRBJ2-5 and V is TRBV4-1, with 10 nucleotides matching TRBD2. Germline V CDR1 and CDR2: MGHRA, YSYEKL. The CDR3 runs 17 residues. The junction had 9 bases not matched to a gene; V was cut back by 5 bases and J by 0 bases. CDR3 bases: TGCGCCAGCAGCTTCCTCCCGACTAGCGGGTACCAAGAGACCCAGTACTTC. Protein product: CASSFLPTSGYQETQYF.

This chain uses TRBV9 with TRBJ2-7; D is unresolved. Germline CDR1 SGDLS, CDR2 YYNGEE. V lost 0 bases and J lost 3, with 7 bases in between. This CDR3 is 13 amino acids long. The CDR3 protein is CASSVVPGYEQYF. CDR3 sequence (DNA): TGTGCCAGCAGCGTAGTCCCAGGCTACGAGCAGTACTTC.

The chain joins TRBV6-5 to TRBJ1-1; 10 bases align to TRBD1. Germline V CDR1 and CDR2: MNHEY, SVGAGI. The V and J ends lost 4 bases and 1 base, in that order; junction bases with no gene match: 3. The CDR3 runs 15 residues. CDR3 bases: TGTGCCAGCAGTTCTGACAGGGGGCGGAACACTGAAGCTTTCTTT. It is translated as CASSSDRGRNTEAFF.

V is TRBV4-1 and J is TRBJ1-3; D call uncertain. V was clipped by 5 bases and J by 2 bases, with 13 bases between them. Germline V lookup: CDR1 MGHRA, CDR2 YSYEKL. This CDR3 spans 15 amino acids. CDR3 sequence reads: CASSYGQGTGNTIYF. In DNA, the CDR3 is TGCGCCAGCAGCTATGGGCAAGGGACTGGAAACACCATATATTTT.

As regards this clone: Other DNA sequences from this sample encode an identical CDR3 as well. The rearrangement links TRBV18 to TRBJ1-1; weak D call: TRBD1 (6 bases). The CDR3 consists of 14 residues. Trimming pared 3 bases from V and 1 base from J, leaving 9 bases between. Germline assignment: CDR1 KGHSH and CDR2 LQKENI. CDR3 DNA sequence: TGTGCCAGCTCACCGGGACACTCGAACACTGAAGCTTTCTTT. It encodes CASSPGHSNTEAFF.

The genes are TRBV9 and TRBJ1-3; no firm D call. The germline gives CDR1 SGDLS, CDR2 YYNGEE. The CDR3 loop spans 18 amino acids. Trimming shortened V by 0 bases and J by 2 bases, and 18 bases separated the two germline ends. The DNA for the CDR3 is TGTGCCAGCAGCGTAGGCGAGGCGGTATCACGCCCTGGAAACACCATATATTTT. It translates to CASSVGEAVSRPGNTIYF.

The chain combines TRBV5-1 with TRBJ2-5, with TRBD1 matching 11 bases. The trim removed 4 bases at V and 4 bases at J, leaving 12 bases unmatched. Per the germline V gene, CDR1 is SGHRS and CDR2 is YFSETQ. The CDR3 extends over 17 amino acids. The chain's CDR3 is CASSAGGTGGGPETQYF. As DNA, the CDR3 is TGCGCCAGCAGCGCTGGAGGGACAGGGGGAGGGCCAGAGACCCAGTACTTC.

This clone occurred once. V gene TRBV28 combines with J gene TRBJ2-7; D possibly corresponds to TRBD1 (5 bases). The CDR3 is made up of 16 amino acids. V was pared by 3 bases and J by 0 bases, with 15 bases between. The V gene's germline CDR1 is MDHEN and CDR2 SYDVKM. CDR3 sequence reads: CASSFLGLPYSYEQYF. CDR3 nucleotide sequence: TGTGCCAGCAGTTTTCTGGGGCTCCCCTACTCCTACGAGCAGTACTTC.

This sequence joins TRBV4-1 and TRBJ1-5, with TRBD1 as a possible D gene (5 bases). The V end lost 1 base, the J end lost 2 bases, and 12 bases lay between the germline ends. Germline assignment: CDR1 MGHRA and CDR2 YSYEKL. This CDR3 is 16 amino acids long. The DNA of the CDR3 is TGCGCCAGCAGCCAAGGCCCAGGGAGGGGCAATCAGCCCCAGCATTTT. It codes for CASSQGPGRGNQPQHF.